These 10 T cell receptor beta chains were all obtained from the same sample, sequenced in a study of cytomegalovirus exposure and HLA in healthy donors. PCR primers comprised 60 Vbeta and 13 Jbeta primers. Assay: immunoSEQ multiplex PCR; the TCRdb copy retains only in-frame clones and omits some. There are 150,000 to 200,000 clones in the sample; roughly 74% occur only once, and 5% to 6% lies in the top ten. The material sequenced was PBMCs. These receptors were obtained from a young woman in good health and CMV-seropositive.

This chain joins TRBV27 and TRBJ2-5; 9 nucleotides match TRBD2. Trimming cost V 5 bases and J 5 bases; bases outside gene matches: 12. CDR1 MNHEY and CDR2 SMNVEV come from the germline V gene (reference sequence). This CDR3 region has 16 residues. The CDR3 DNA is TGTGCCAGCAGTATGCGGCGTAGCGGGGGTGGCGAGACCCAGTACTTC. Translation: CASSMRRSGGGETQYF.

The chain joins TRBV9 to TRBJ2-1; 9 positions agree with TRBD2. Germline-derived CDR1 and CDR2 are SGDLS and YYNGEE. V shed 4 bases and J 5 bases; nucleotides not matched to a gene: 13. The CDR3 consists of 17 residues. The CDR3 loop is CASSPTRLAGRHNEQFF. The CDR3 DNA is TGTGCCAGCAGCCCTACTCGGCTAGCGGGACGGCACAATGAGCAGTTCTTC.

V and J are TRBV14 and TRBJ1-2; weak D call: TRBD1 (6 bases). This CDR3 spans 14 amino acids. With 4 bases removed from V and 8 bases from J, the gap between germline ends came to 17 bases. Germline V gene lookup returns CDR1 SGHDN and CDR2 FVKESK. In DNA form, the CDR3 reads TGTGCCAGCAGCCGGACTGGGACACCATTCGGCTACACCTTC. Amino acids: CASSRTGTPFGYTF.

J is TRBJ1-6 and V is TRBV6-6; 8 nucleotides match TRBD1. J gave up 9 bases and V 4 bases, and 5 bases lay outside the gene matches. Germline CDR1 is MNHNY and CDR2 is SVGAGI (reference sequence). The CDR3 loop spans 14 amino acids. The CDR3 bases are TGTGCCAGCAGTTGGACAGGGCTCAGTTCACCCCTCCACTTT. Translation gives CASSWTGLSSPLHF.

The chain carries TRBV11-3 and TRBJ1-1; perhaps TRBD1 as D (6 bases). The CDR3 is 15 amino acids. CDR1 is SGHNT, CDR2 YENEEA, per germline. The V end was cut by 1 base, the J end by 4 bases, with 13 bases between. The CDR3 region is CASSLVGRGGTEAFF. Written as DNA, the CDR3 is TGTGCCAGCAGCTTAGTAGGCAGGGGCGGCACTGAAGCTTTCTTT.

The V and J genes are TRBV7-2 and TRBJ2-1; 11 nucleotides agree with TRBD2. V lost 4 bases and J lost 4; bases outside the gene matches: 3. The CDR3 totals 15 residues. Germline CDR1 and CDR2: SGHTA and FQGNSA. This CDR3 reads CASSSTSGSYNEQFF. The CDR3, as DNA: TGTGCCAGCAGCTCTACTAGCGGGAGTTACAATGAGCAGTTCTTC. The whole variable domain, filled in from reference TRBV7-2 and TRBJ2-1, reads GAGVSQSPSNKVTEKGKDVELRCDPISGHTALYWYRQSLGQGLEFLIYFQGNSAPDKSGLPSDRFSAERTGGSVSTLTIQRTQQEDSAVYLCASSSTSGSYNEQFFGPGTRLTVL.

The chain employs TRBV4-2 and TRBJ2-1, with D possibly being TRBD2 (5 bases). This CDR3 region has 15 residues. Trimming shortened V by 1 base and J by 0 bases, and 7 bases separated the two germline ends. Germline V lookup: CDR1 LGHNA, CDR2 YNFKEQ. CDR3 loop: CASSQVGSSYNEQFF. CDR3 in DNA: TGTGCCAGCAGCCAAGTAGGGAGCTCCTACAATGAGCAGTTCTTC.

The chain has TRBV11-2 and TRBJ2-5; TRBD2 matches 7 bases. CDR1 and CDR2 (germline): SGHAT, FQNNGV. The CDR3 loop spans 18 amino acids. Trimming cost V 1 base and J 5 bases; bases outside gene matches: 16. This chain's CDR3 is CASSLVPVSGLLGETQYF. CDR3 DNA sequence: TGTGCCAGCAGCTTAGTTCCGGTTAGCGGGCTCCTCGGGGAGACCCAGTACTTC. The full variable domain, completed using reference TRBV11-2 and TRBJ2-5, is EAGVAQSPRYKIIEKRQSVAFWCNPISGHATLYWYQQILGQGPKLLIQFQNNGVVDDSQLPKDRFSAERLKGVDSTLKIQPAKLEDSAVYLCASSLVPVSGLLGETQYFGPGTRLLVL.

The V gene is TRBV4-1, the J gene TRBJ1-1, with a tentative D call TRBD1 (5 bases). This CDR3 is 16 amino acids long. V was cut by 1 base and J by 4 bases, with 16 bases left in between. CDR1 and CDR2 from the germline V gene are MGHRA and YSYEKL. The CDR3 loop reads CASSQVGGRVTTEAFF. DNA for the CDR3: TGCGCCAGCAGCCAAGTGGGTGGCAGGGTTACCACTGAAGCTTTCTTT.

The CDR3 is CASSDLPETPQYF. The CDR3 DNA is TGTGCCAGCAGTGATCTCCCGGAGACGCCGCAGTATTTT. The V and J genes are TRBV2 and TRBJ2-3; D ambiguous. Germline V gene sequence: CDR1 SNHLY, CDR2 FYNNEI. V lost 3 bases to trimming and J lost 10 bases, with 14 bases between them. The CDR3 is 13 amino acids. Full variable domain (missing parts from reference TRBV2 and TRBJ2-3): EPEVTQTPSHQVTQMGQEVILRCVPISNHLYFYWYRQILGQKVEFLVSFYNNEISEKSEIFDDQFSVERPDGSNFTLKIRSTKLEDSAMYFCASSDLPETPQYFGPGTRLTVL.